The 18 T cell receptor beta chains given below trace back to one sample, sequenced in a study of T cell responses to AZD1222 COVID-19 vaccine. Using immunoSEQ multiplex PCR, the repertoire was profiled, and TCRdb retains in-frame clones only, with some absent. Of around 270,000 clones listed, almost 95% are singletons. The source was peripheral blood, collected 28 days after the second AZD1222 dose. The receptors shown here come from an adult who received the AZD1222 COVID-19 vaccine.

The CDR3 here is CASSPTPGNTEAFF. The CDR3 DNA is TGTGCCAGCAGCCCGACCCCAGGGAACACTGAAGCTTTCTTT. The rearrangement links TRBV5-4 to TRBJ1-1; D not certain. With 4 bases removed from V and 1 base from J, the gap between germline ends came to 11 bases. Germline V gene data show CDR1 as SGHNT and CDR2 as YYREEE (reference sequence). This CDR3 is built from 14 residues.

The V gene is TRBV7-3, the J gene TRBJ2-1, with D hard to call. The CDR3 extends over 12 amino acids. Germline-derived CDR1 and CDR2 are SGHTA and FQGTGA. Between the trimmed V and J ends, which lost 5 bases and 9 bases, there was a span of 11 bases. The DNA of the CDR3 is TGTGCCAGCAGCATCCCTGGTGGTGAGCAGTTCTTC. This encodes CASSIPGGEQFF.

The chain joins TRBV5-1 to TRBJ1-1; TRBD1 matches 7 bases. V lost 4 bases, J lost 0 bases, and 12 bases stayed unmatched. The V gene's germline CDR1 is SGHRS and CDR2 YFSETQ. This CDR3 comprises 17 residues. In DNA, the CDR3 is TGCGCCAGCAGCCGTACCGACAGGGCAGCAATGAACACTGAAGCTTTCTTT. Its translation: CASSRTDRAAMNTEAFF. The variable domain in full, completed from reference TRBV5-1 and TRBJ1-1, reads KAGVTQTPRYLIKTRGQQVTLSCSPISGHRSVSWYQQTPGQGLQFLFEYFSETQRNKGNFPGRFSGRQFSNSRSEMNVSTLELGDSALYLCASSRTDRAAMNTEAFFGQGTRLTVV.

The V and J genes are TRBV28 and TRBJ1-1; D call uncertain. Germline lookup yields CDR1 MDHEN and CDR2 SYDVKM. Between the trimmed V and J ends, which lost 3 bases and 4 bases, there was a span of 12 bases. The CDR3 is 14 amino acids. CDR3 DNA: TGTGCCAGCAGTTTTTTGGCGGGCAGCACTGAAGCTTTCTTT. This codes for CASSFLAGSTEAFF.

The V and J genes are TRBV6-1 and TRBJ2-3, with D possibly called TRBD1 or TRBD2 (6 bases each). V lost 2 bases, J lost 5 bases, and 20 bases lay in between. The CDR3 has 17 residues. In germline, CDR1 is MNHNS, CDR2 SASEGT. CDR3 DNA sequence: TGTGCCAGCAGTGAAATCATGGGGGGCACACACAGAGATACGCAGTATTTT. Protein: CASSEIMGGTHRDTQYF.

The chain links TRBV12-5 to TRBJ2-3; 13 bases map to TRBD2. Per the germline V gene, CDR1 is LGHNT and CDR2 is FRNRAP. This CDR3 has 16 residues. The J segment lost 6 bases and the V segment lost 6 bases, leaving 9 bases of the junction unmatched. CDR3 sequence (DNA): TGTGCTAGTGGCCCAGGACTAGCGGGAGATCTCGATACGCAGTATTTT. It yields the protein CASGPGLAGDLDTQYF.

This sequence joins TRBV5-5 and TRBJ1-1; weak D call: TRBD1 (6 bases). V dropped 4 bases and J dropped 2 bases, with 9 bases sitting between them. Germline CDR1 reads SGHKS; CDR2 reads YYEKEE (reference sequence). This CDR3 is built from 13 residues. The CDR3: CASSRDINTEAFF. The CDR3 region has the DNA TGTGCCAGCAGCCGGGACATCAACACTGAAGCTTTCTTT.

The chain is built from TRBV5-5 and TRBJ1-6; D gene unclear. Trimming removed 6 bases at V and 5 bases at J, with 18 bases between. The CDR3 is 16 residues long. The V gene's germline CDR1 is SGHKS and CDR2 YYEKEE (reference sequence). The CDR3 region is CASTDLLIGNNSPLHF. The CDR3 DNA sequence: TGTGCCAGCACCGACCTGCTGATAGGCAATAATTCACCCCTCCACTTT.

The chain is built from TRBV28 and TRBJ2-2; 9 positions agree with TRBD2. The germline gives CDR1 MDHEN, CDR2 SYDVKM. V trimming: 6 bases; J trimming: 7 bases; junction bases outside the gene matches: 12. The CDR3 has 16 residues. CDR3 in amino acids: CASSTASAGGNGELFF. The CDR3 nucleotides read TGTGCCAGCAGCACCGCCAGCGCGGGGGGGAACGGGGAGCTGTTTTTT.

The CDR3: CASSLESGFRTDTQYF. For the CDR3, the DNA is TGTGCCAGCAGCTTAGAAAGCGGGTTCCGCACAGATACGCAGTATTTT. This chain connects TRBV11-2 to TRBJ2-3; tentative D call: TRBD2 (6 bases). Germline V CDR1 and CDR2: SGHAT, FQNNGV. Between the trimmed V and J ends, which lost 0 bases and 1 base, there was a span of 11 bases. CDR3 size: 16 residues.

The gene calls are TRBV6-5 and TRBJ1-1, with D perhaps TRBD1 (5 bases). CDR3 length equals 14 residues. V was shortened by 6 bases and J by 5 bases, with 16 bases between the two germline ends. The germline gives CDR1 MNHEY, CDR2 SVGAGI. The CDR3 spells CASSLPGPNTEAFF. In DNA form, the CDR3 reads TGTGCCAGCAGCCTGCCGGGACCCAATACTGAAGCTTTCTTT.

The rearrangement links TRBV11-2 to TRBJ2-7, with TRBD1 as a possible D gene (5 bases). Trimming cost V 2 bases and J 0 bases, with 8 bases left between them. Germline-derived CDR1 and CDR2 are SGHAT and FQNNGV. This CDR3 has 14 residues. The CDR3 DNA is TGTGCCAGCAGCTTATTAGGGGCCTCCTACGAGCAGTACTTC. Translated: CASSLLGASYEQYF.

This clone was seen a single time. J is TRBJ2-7 and V is TRBV20-1; D might be TRBD1 or TRBD2, each matching 5 bases. V lost 5 bases and J lost 2, with 7 bases in between. Germline-derived CDR1 and CDR2 are DFQATT and SNEGSKA (reference sequence). The CDR3 spans 11 residues. In DNA, the CDR3 is TGCAGTGCTGGGGACCCCTACGAGCAGTACTTC. This translates into CSAGDPYEQYF.

CDR3 protein: CASSPERGRTYEQYF. The CDR3 DNA sequence: TGTGCCAGCAGTCCCGAAAGGGGGCGAACCTACGAGCAGTACTTC. The chain is built from TRBV6-1 and TRBJ2-7; 7 positions agree with TRBD1. This CDR3 has 15 amino acids. Unmatched junction bases numbered 9, after V lost 5 bases and J lost 2 bases. Germline V gene sequence: CDR1 MNHNS, CDR2 SASEGT.

This clone has a single count. The V and J genes are TRBV5-1 and TRBJ1-3, with TRBD1 matching 8 bases. CDR3 size: 14 residues. V trimming: 4 bases; J trimming: 4 bases; junction bases outside the gene matches: 4. Germline assignment: CDR1 SGHRS and CDR2 YFSETQ. The CDR3 nucleotides read TGCGCCAGCAGCCCGGACAGGGCAGGAAACACCATATATTTT. This codes for CASSPDRAGNTIYF.

A single count supports this clone. This sequence joins TRBV2 and TRBJ1-5, with D uncertain. Germline loops: CDR1 SNHLY, CDR2 FYNNEI. Trimming stripped 2 bases from V and 11 bases from J, with 10 bases between. The CDR3 contains 12 residues. CDR3 DNA sequence: TGTGCCAGCAGTGAACCCGGCGGGGCCCAGCATTTT. Its translation is CASSEPGGAQHF.

The rearrangement joins TRBV30 to TRBJ1-3; D ambiguous. Per the germline V gene, CDR1 is GTSNPN and CDR2 is SVGIG (reference sequence). The CDR3 has 15 amino acids. The V end lost 5 bases, the J end lost 2 bases, and 16 bases lay between the germline ends. CDR3 in DNA: TGTGCCTGGGTACGAGGTGCTCGACCTGGAAACACCATATATTTT. Protein product: CAWVRGARPGNTIYF.

As to this clone: Other nucleotide sequences from this sample produce the same CDR3. CDR3 DNA: TGTGCCAGCAGTTCCGAAAATCAGCCCCAGCATTTT. Translating gives CASSSENQPQHF. This sequence joins TRBV28 and TRBJ1-5; D is unresolved. The CDR3 is made up of 12 amino acids. Trimming left V 4 bases short and J 4 bases short, with 5 bases between. The germline V gene has CDR1 MDHEN and CDR2 SYDVKM. The variable domain in full, completed from reference TRBV28 and TRBJ1-5, reads DVKVTQSSRYLVKRTGEKVFLECVQDMDHENMFWYRQDPGLGLRLIYFSYDVKMKEKGDIPEGYSVSREKKERFSLILESASTNQTSMYLCASSSENQPQHFGDGTRLSIL.